The next 9 T cell receptor beta chains were all read from a single sample in a study of shared clonotypes between healthy human individuals. TCRdb's copy holds only in-frame clones and misses some; the assay was immunoSEQ multiplex PCR. Of about 2.4 million clones detected, 80% to 95% appear once; the ten largest clones hold approximately 0.37%. Specimen: naive CD4+ T cells from PBMCs. Subset defined: CD45RA+ positively selected. The origin of the receptors is a man between 18 and 29 years old in good health. Some clones in this sample may be carry-over from other donors' samples.

The rearrangement uses TRBV5-4 and TRBJ1-2; unclear D gene. CDR1 is SGHNT, CDR2 YYREEE, per germline (reference sequence). The ends were cut back, 4 bases at V and 1 base at J, with 5 bases in the middle. This CDR3 has 12 amino acids. The CDR3 protein is CASSPDNYGYTF. CDR3 in DNA: TGTGCCAGCAGCCCAGATAACTATGGCTACACCTTC.

The chain uses TRBV11-2 and TRBJ1-1, with D possibly being TRBD1 (5 bases). Germline CDR1 is SGHAT and CDR2 is FQNNGV. Trimming removed 3 bases from V and 5 bases from J, with 10 bases in between. The CDR3 is 13 residues long. CDR3 sequence: CASSFGARTEAFF. The CDR3 DNA reads as TGTGCCAGCAGCTTCGGGGCCAGAACTGAAGCTTTCTTT.

The chain recombines TRBV4-1 with TRBJ2-7; 11 nucleotides line up with TRBD2. V lost 1 base and J lost 2; bases outside the gene matches: 4. The CDR3 runs 16 residues. The germline gives CDR1 MGHRA, CDR2 YSYEKL. The CDR3 spells CASSQGLAGYTYEQYF. CDR3 nucleotides: TGCGCCAGCAGCCAAGGACTAGCGGGATATACCTACGAGCAGTACTTC.

The chain joins TRBV19 to TRBJ2-5; D possibly matches TRBD1 or TRBD2 (5 bases each). The V gene's germline CDR1 is LNHDA and CDR2 SQIVND (reference sequence). The CDR3 is 16 amino acids. Trimming removed 2 bases from V and 2 bases from J, with 15 bases in between. The DNA of the CDR3 is TGTGCCAGTAGTATATGGGACGGAGCGTTACAAGAGACCCAGTACTTC. It codes for CASSIWDGALQETQYF.

The rearrangement uses TRBV5-1 and TRBJ2-3, with a tentative D call TRBD1 (5 bases). The V end lost 0 bases, the J end lost 4 bases, and 9 bases lay between the germline ends. The CDR3 extends over 14 amino acids. CDR1 SGHRS and CDR2 YFSETQ come from the germline V gene. CDR3 sequence reads: CASSLGSGSDTQYF. The CDR3 nucleotides read TGCGCCAGCAGCTTGGGTTCAGGGTCAGATACGCAGTATTTT.

In this sample, this clone turned up once. The V gene is TRBV2, the J gene TRBJ2-2; D is uncertain. From germline, CDR1 is SNHLY and CDR2 FYNNEI. The CDR3 spans 13 residues. Trimming removed 8 bases at V and 2 bases at J, with 9 bases between. The chain's CDR3 is CASSDDNTGELFF. As DNA, the CDR3 is TGTGCCAGCTCGGATGATAACACCGGGGAGCTGTTTTTT.

This chain connects TRBV7-3 to TRBJ1-2; tentatively, D is TRBD1 (6 bases). Per the germline V gene, CDR1 is SGHTA and CDR2 is FQGTGA. CDR3 length: 15 residues. V dropped 5 bases and J dropped 4 bases, with 17 bases sitting between them. Written as DNA, the CDR3 is TGTGCCAGCAGCGCCTTCAGGGGAACGGCCTATGGCTACACCTTC. This gives the protein CASSAFRGTAYGYTF.

The chain uses TRBV27 and TRBJ2-7; TRBD2 might be the D (7 bases). Per germline, CDR1 MNHEY and CDR2 SMNVEV (reference sequence). The CDR3 loop spans 16 amino acids. V was cut by 7 bases and J by 3 bases, with 22 bases left in between. The CDR3 region is CASTTGGRGAGYEQYF. The CDR3 coding sequence is TGTGCCAGCACCACCGGGGGGCGGGGAGCGGGCTACGAGCAGTACTTC.

The chain is built from TRBV18 and TRBJ2-1, with 10 positions matching TRBD1. CDR3 length equals 12 residues. Trimming took 3 bases from V and 14 from J; bases not matched to a gene: 4. The germline gives CDR1 KGHSH, CDR2 LQKENI. CDR3 in amino acids: CASSPDRGTEFF. CDR3 DNA sequence: TGTGCCAGCTCACCGGACAGGGGGACCGAGTTCTTC.